This TCR beta chain emerged from a study of blood T cells in healthy people across ages. Study summary: Per two T cells, template switching captured roughly one barcoded beta molecule.

Using a J-beta primer mix together with a sample-barcoded 5' primer, a second PCR was run for about 6 to 11 cycles. MiXCR, run by TCRdb on the 5' RACE reads, gives a single entry per CDR3 protein. The table has more than 900,000 distinct CDR3 sequences, 25% to 30% seen once; the top ten hold roughly 10%. Each donor had approximately 10 milliliters of peripheral blood drawn. The sample was also linked to a second study, of T cells of mothers and their children. Per that study: Each donor was one of three healthy Caucasian mothers or one of their six children. Comparable shaping of TCR recombination output by thymic selection was observed in related and unrelated pairs.

The clonotype was recovered from a woman aged 40 to 49 in good health. Sequencing used blood.

CDR3: CAISLMDTNNEQFF. The DNA for the CDR3 is TGTGCCATCAGTTTGATGGACACCAACAATGAGCAGTTCTTC. The V gene is TRBV10-3, the J gene TRBJ2-1; possible D gene TRBD1, 5 bases. V dropped 5 bases and J dropped 5 bases, with 13 bases sitting between them. Germline V CDR1 and CDR2: ENHRY, SYGVKD. The length of the CDR3 is 14 residues.